This entry features one T cell receptor (beta chain) sequence. The target antigen is unknown. The CDR3 runs to 17 residues. Germline trimming cut 5 bases from V and 0 bases from J; bases unmatched to any gene: 8. Germline CDR1 is MNHNS and CDR2 is SASEGT. The data originate from a study of post-analysis software for immune sequencing data. Study as a whole: Some patients lacked subtype; others had relapsing-remitting, secondary progressive or progressive-relapsing disease. Study observations and caveats: TRBV5-6, TRBV5-1 and TRBV20-1 were among four to six TRBV segments more frequent in patients than controls. Relative to controls, patients with multiple sclerosis showed significantly lower normalized Chao1 diversity.

Every TCR beta cDNA library bore unique molecular identifiers. Input of about 0.95 to 11 million T cells yielded around 500,000 cDNA molecules. MiXCR was run by TCRdb on the PCR reads, yielding one entry per CDR3 protein. The repertoire holds 430,000 or so distinct CDR3 sequences, with about 40% as singletons. The material sequenced was blood. The chain combines TRBV6-1 with TRBJ2-2; 8 bases are a match to TRBD1. The receptor's source is a girl aged 2-10 years with multiple sclerosis. CDR3 sequence (DNA): TGTGCCAGCAGTCCCAGGACAGGGAATACGAACACCGGGGAGCTGTTTTTT. Encoded protein: CASSPRTGNTNTGELFF.